One T cell receptor (beta chain) is described in this entry. Antigen: not known. This entry comes from a study of cytotoxic CD8 clonotypes in ibrutinib-treated CLL. Study context: Sample averages reached 255,043 productive templates and 85,000 to 100,000 productive rearrangements. General study findings and limits: Under treatment, the uncommon public clonotypes either contracted or remained stable.

Sequencing used immunoSEQ multiplex PCR; TCRdb keeps in-frame clones, though not all of them. The sample has some 29,000 clones, roughly 62% seen once. This CDR3 spans 15 amino acids. Trimming shortened V by 5 bases and J by 3 bases, and 15 bases separated the two germline ends. Germline CDR1 is SEHNR and CDR2 is FQNEAQ (reference sequence). V usage is TRBV7-9 and J usage is TRBJ2-3; D unresolved. This material consisted of PBMCs, taken before ibrutinib treatment. This clonotype originated in a human donor with chronic lymphocytic leukemia. Here the CDR3 reads CASSPKSLVTDTQYF. The CDR3 region has the DNA TGTGCCAGCAGCCCGAAGAGCTTAGTTACAGATACGCAGTATTTT.